This T cell receptor (beta chain) was observed in a study of OX40 agonist ivuxolimab in advanced cancers. About the research overall: Aged roughly 20 to 85 with a mean of approximately 57 years, they were about 80% male. Allowance was made for prior anti-PD-1, anti-PD-L1 or anti-CTLA-4 therapy, and roughly 40% had some.

This CDR3 spans 16 amino acids. The V end was cut by 4 bases, the J end by 4 bases, with 20 bases between. Germline V gives CDR1 SGHRS, CDR2 YFSETQ. TCRdb's table, derived via immunoSEQ multiplex PCR, lists solely in-frame clones and lacks some. The table records tens of thousands of clones, roughly nine tenths of them present only once. The source material was CD4+ or CD8+ T cells sorted from blood, sampled in a trial of the OX40 agonist ivuxolimab. The chain links TRBV5-1 to TRBJ1-1; TRBD1 might be the D (5 bases). The sequence derives from an adult with an advanced solid tumor such as melanoma, head and neck, liver or kidney cancer. The CDR3 bases are TGCGCCAGCAGCGGGGGGACGCCTCCCGGGGGCACTGAAGCTTTCTTT. It yields the protein CASSGGTPPGGTEAFF.